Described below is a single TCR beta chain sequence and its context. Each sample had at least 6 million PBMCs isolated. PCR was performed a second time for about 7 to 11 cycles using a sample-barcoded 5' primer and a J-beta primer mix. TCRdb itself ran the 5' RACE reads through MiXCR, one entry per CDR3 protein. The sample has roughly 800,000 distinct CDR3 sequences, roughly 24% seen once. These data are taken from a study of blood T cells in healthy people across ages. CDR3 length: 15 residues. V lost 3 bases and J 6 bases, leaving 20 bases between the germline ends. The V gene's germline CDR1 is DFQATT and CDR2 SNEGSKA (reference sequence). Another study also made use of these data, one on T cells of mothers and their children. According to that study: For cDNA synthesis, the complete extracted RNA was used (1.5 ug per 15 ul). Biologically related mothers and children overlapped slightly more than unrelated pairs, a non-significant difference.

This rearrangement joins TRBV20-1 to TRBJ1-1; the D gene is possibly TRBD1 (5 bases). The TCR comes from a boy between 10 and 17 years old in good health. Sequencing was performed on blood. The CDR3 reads CSARGRRGATSEAFF. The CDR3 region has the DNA TGCAGTGCTAGGGGACGAAGAGGGGCGACGTCTGAAGCTTTCTTT.